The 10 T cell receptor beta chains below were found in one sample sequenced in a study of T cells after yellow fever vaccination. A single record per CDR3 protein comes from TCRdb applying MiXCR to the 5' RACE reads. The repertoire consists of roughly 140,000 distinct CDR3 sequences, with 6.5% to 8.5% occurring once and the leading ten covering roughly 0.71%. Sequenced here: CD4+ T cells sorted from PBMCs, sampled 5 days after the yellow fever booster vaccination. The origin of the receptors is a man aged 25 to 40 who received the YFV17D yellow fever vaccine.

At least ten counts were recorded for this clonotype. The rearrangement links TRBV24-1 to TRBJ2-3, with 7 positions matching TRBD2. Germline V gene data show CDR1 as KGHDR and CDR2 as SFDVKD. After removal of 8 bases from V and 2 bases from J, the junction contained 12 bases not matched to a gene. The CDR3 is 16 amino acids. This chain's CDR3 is CATTAHSGTNTDTQYF. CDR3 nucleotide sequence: TGTGCCACCACTGCACATTCCGGGACTAACACAGATACGCAGTATTTT.

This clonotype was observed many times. The CDR3 nucleotides read TGTGCCAGCTCTCCCTTCGCGAACACCGGGGAGCTGTTTTTT. Translating gives CASSPFANTGELFF. The chain couples TRBV7-2 to TRBJ2-2; no firm D call. This CDR3 has 14 residues. CDR1 and CDR2 (germline): SGHTA, FQGNSA. V gave up 8 bases and J gave up 0 bases, with 10 bases separating them.

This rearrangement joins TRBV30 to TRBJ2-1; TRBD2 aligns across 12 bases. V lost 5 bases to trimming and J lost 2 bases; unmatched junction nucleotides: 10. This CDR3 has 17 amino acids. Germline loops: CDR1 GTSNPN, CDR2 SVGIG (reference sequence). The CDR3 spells CAWWVGTSGRTYNEQFF. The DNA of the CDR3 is TGTGCCTGGTGGGTCGGAACTAGCGGGAGGACCTACAATGAGCAGTTCTTC.

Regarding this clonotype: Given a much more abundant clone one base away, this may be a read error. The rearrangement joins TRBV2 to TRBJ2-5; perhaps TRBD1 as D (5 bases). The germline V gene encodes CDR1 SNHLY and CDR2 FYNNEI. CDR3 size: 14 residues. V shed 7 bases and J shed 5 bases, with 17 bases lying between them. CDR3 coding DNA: TGTGCCAGCACCCCCAGGGTTACGAGTGAGACCCAGTACTTC. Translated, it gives CASTPRVTSETQYF.

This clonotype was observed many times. CDR3 loop: CAISRGTGELFF. The CDR3 nucleotides are TGTGCCATCTCGAGGGGAACCGGGGAGCTGTTTTTT. The V gene is TRBV10-3, the J gene TRBJ2-2; D may be TRBD1 or TRBD2 (5 bases each). Germline lookup yields CDR1 ENHRY and CDR2 SYGVKD. V was clipped by 8 bases and J by 5 bases, with 9 bases between them. The CDR3 is 12 amino acids.

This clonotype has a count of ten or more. CDR3 DNA sequence: TGTGCCAGCAGCTTGGCGGGAGTTCCAGATACGCAGTATTTT. It is translated as CASSLAGVPDTQYF. This chain connects TRBV7-2 to TRBJ2-3; TRBD2 agrees at 7 bases. CDR3 size: 14 residues. The J segment lost 4 bases and the V segment lost 3 bases, leaving 4 bases of the junction unmatched. CDR1 and CDR2 from the germline V gene are SGHTA and FQGNSA.

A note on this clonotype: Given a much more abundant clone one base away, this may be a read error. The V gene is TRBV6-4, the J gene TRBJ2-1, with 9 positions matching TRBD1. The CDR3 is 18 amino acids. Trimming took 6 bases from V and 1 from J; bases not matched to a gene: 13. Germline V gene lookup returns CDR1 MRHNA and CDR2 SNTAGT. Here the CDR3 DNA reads TGTGCCAGCAGGGGACAGGGTCGGGGTCGGTCATCCTACAATGAGCAGTTCTTC. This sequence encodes CASRGQGRGRSSYNEQFF.

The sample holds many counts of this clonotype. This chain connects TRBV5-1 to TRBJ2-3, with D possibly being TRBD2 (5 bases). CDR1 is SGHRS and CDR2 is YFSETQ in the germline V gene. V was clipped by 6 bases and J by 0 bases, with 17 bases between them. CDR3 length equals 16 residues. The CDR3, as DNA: TGCGCCAGCAAACCCCGACGGGAATCTAGCACAGATACGCAGTATTTT. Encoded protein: CASKPRRESSTDTQYF. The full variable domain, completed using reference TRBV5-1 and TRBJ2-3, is KAGVTQTPRYLIKTRGQQVTLSCSPISGHRSVSWYQQTPGQGLQFLFEYFSETQRNKGNFPGRFSGRQFSNSRSEMNVSTLELGDSALYLCASKPRRESSTDTQYFGPGTRLTVL.

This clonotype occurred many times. The CDR3: CASSSPLGAGGSRNEQFF. The DNA for the CDR3 is TGTGCCAGCAGTTCCCCCCTCGGGGCAGGGGGCAGTCGGAATGAGCAGTTCTTC. The genes are TRBV28 and TRBJ2-1; 8 nucleotides agree with TRBD1. The CDR3 covers 18 residues. The germline gives CDR1 MDHEN, CDR2 SYDVKM. V was clipped by 4 bases and J by 7 bases; unmatched bases: 18.

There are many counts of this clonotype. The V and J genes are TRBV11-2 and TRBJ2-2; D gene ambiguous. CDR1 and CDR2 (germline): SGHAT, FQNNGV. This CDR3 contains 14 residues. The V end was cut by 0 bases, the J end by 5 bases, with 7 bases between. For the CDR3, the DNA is TGTGCCAGCAGCTTAGATCTTGGGACCGGGGAGCTGTTTTTT. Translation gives CASSLDLGTGELFF.